Following are 27 T cell receptor beta chains from one sample sequenced in a study of CD8 T cells in Susac syndrome. Reverse transcription used roughly 0.45 to 1 ug RNA and random hexamers. TCRdb re-derived calls from the immunoSEQ multiplex PCR reads in MiXCR, one entry per CDR3 protein. Found here are almost 450,000 distinct CDR3 sequences, approximately 85% of them singletons; the top ten hold about 0.1%. Sequencing input: CD8+ T cells from PBMCs. These receptors were obtained from a human donor with multiple sclerosis.

The chain has TRBV6-5 and TRBJ2-7, with D perhaps matching TRBD1 (6 bases). Trimming stripped 7 bases from V and 6 bases from J, with 19 bases between. The CDR3 covers 14 residues. CDR1 and CDR2 (germline): MNHEY, SVGAGI. In nucleotides, the CDR3 is TGTGCCAGCACCAACAGGGATTCGCGCTCCGAGCAGTACTTC. Translating gives CASTNRDSRSEQYF.

In its sample, this clonotype was seen a few times. The chain is built from TRBV20-1 and TRBJ2-3; 10 bases are a match to TRBD2. Germline CDR1 is DFQATT and CDR2 is SNEGSKA (reference sequence). The CDR3 is 15 amino acids. The junction had 11 bases not matched to a gene; V was cut back by 5 bases and J by 6 bases. DNA of the CDR3: TGCAGTGCTGGGATCGGACTAGCGGACACGGATACGCAGTATTTT. Encoded protein: CSAGIGLADTDTQYF.

The genes are TRBV30 and TRBJ2-6; 10 bases match TRBD1. The CDR3 length is 17 residues. V lost 2 bases, J lost 1 base, and 5 bases stayed unmatched. CDR1 and CDR2 (germline): GTSNPN, SVGIG (reference sequence). This CDR3 reads CAWSMRDRGSGANVLTF. As DNA, the CDR3 is TGTGCCTGGAGTATGCGGGACAGGGGTTCTGGGGCCAACGTCCTGACTTTC.

The V call is TRBV14, the J call TRBJ2-7, with D possibly TRBD2 on 6 matching bases. V lost 4 bases and J 8 bases, leaving 12 bases between the germline ends. Germline lookup yields CDR1 SGHDN and CDR2 FVKESK. This CDR3 comprises 12 residues. Written as DNA, the CDR3 is TGTGCCAGCAGCCCCGGGGGAATTCAGCAGTACTTC. Protein product: CASSPGGIQQYF.

The chain links TRBV30 to TRBJ1-3, with D uncertain. There are 14 residues in the CDR3. Germline CDR1 is GTSNPN and CDR2 is SVGIG (reference sequence). The V end was cut by 4 bases, the J end by 1 base, with 11 bases between. The CDR3 sequence is CAWTAGVSGNTIYF. CDR3 coding DNA: TGTGCCTGGACCGCGGGAGTATCTGGAAACACCATATATTTT.

In DNA, the CDR3 is TGCAGCGTTGAAGGGACTAGCGGGATATTCTACGAGCAGTACTTC. This gives the protein CSVEGTSGIFYEQYF. This chain joins TRBV29-1 and TRBJ2-7, with 12 bases matching TRBD2. V lost 1 base, J lost 3 bases, and 4 bases stayed unmatched. Germline assignment: CDR1 SQVTM and CDR2 ANQGSEA. CDR3 length: 15 amino acids.

V gene TRBV14 combines with J gene TRBJ2-2; possibly TRBD2 for D (5 bases). Germline V gives CDR1 SGHDN, CDR2 FVKESK. The germline V and J ends were trimmed by 0 bases and 1 base, with 18 bases remaining between them. The CDR3 sequence is 19 residues long. The CDR3 protein is CASSQEMTPWEWNTGELFF. In DNA, the CDR3 is TGTGCCAGCAGCCAAGAGATGACTCCGTGGGAGTGGAACACCGGGGAGCTGTTTTTT.

A few counts support this clonotype. This rearrangement joins TRBV30 to TRBJ2-7; 8 positions match TRBD2. V shed 5 bases and J 6 bases; nucleotides not matched to a gene: 12. Germline V gene data show CDR1 as GTSNPN and CDR2 as SVGIG (reference sequence). The CDR3 runs 14 residues. This CDR3 reads CAWLRPGLVAEQYF. CDR3 DNA: TGTGCCTGGCTCCGACCGGGACTAGTGGCCGAGCAGTACTTC.

J is TRBJ2-7 and V is TRBV5-1; 10 bases match TRBD2. With 4 bases clipped from V and 2 bases from J, the junction kept 6 bases outside the gene matches. The CDR3 covers 15 residues. Germline V gene data show CDR1 as SGHRS and CDR2 as YFSETQ. This CDR3 is CASSTGLAETYEQYF. Written as DNA, the CDR3 is TGCGCCAGCAGCACCGGACTAGCGGAGACCTACGAGCAGTACTTC. Complete variable domain (other parts from reference TRBV5-1 and TRBJ2-7): KAGVTQTPRYLIKTRGQQVTLSCSPISGHRSVSWYQQTPGQGLQFLFEYFSETQRNKGNFPGRFSGRQFSNSRSEMNVSTLELGDSALYLCASSTGLAETYEQYFGPGTRLTVT.

This sequence joins TRBV3-1 and TRBJ2-5; D is ambiguous. The CDR3 spans 12 residues. Trimming left V 0 bases short and J 5 bases short, with 4 bases between. Per the germline V gene, CDR1 is LGHDT and CDR2 is YNNKEL (reference sequence). The CDR3 loop is CASSQEVETQYF. For the CDR3, the DNA is TGTGCCAGCAGCCAAGAGGTTGAGACCCAGTACTTC.

J is TRBJ2-1 and V is TRBV29-1; 11 nucleotides align to TRBD2. Germline values: CDR1 SQVTM, CDR2 ANQGSEA. This CDR3 spans 12 amino acids. CDR3 residues: CSAVETSGEGFF. In DNA form, the CDR3 reads TGCAGTGCGGTAGAGACTAGCGGGGAGGGGTTCTTC.

This rearrangement joins TRBV20-1 to TRBJ2-1; possible D gene TRBD2, 5 bases. The V end lost 6 bases, the J end lost 4 bases, and 13 bases lay between the germline ends. Germline CDR1 DFQATT, CDR2 SNEGSKA (reference sequence). The CDR3 length is 13 residues. The CDR3 DNA reads as TGCAGTGCCCGTGGACTCGGATACAATGAGCAGTTCTTC. Encoded protein: CSARGLGYNEQFF.

This chain links TRBV7-9 with TRBJ2-7, with no clear D. CDR3 size: 15 residues. Germline CDR1 SEHNR, CDR2 FQNEAQ (reference sequence). The V end lost 1 base, the J end lost 0 bases, and 10 bases lay between the germline ends. The CDR3 sequence is CASSLGTSSSYEQYF. CDR3 sequence (DNA): TGTGCCAGCAGCTTAGGGACCTCGAGCTCCTACGAGCAGTACTTC.

The rearrangement links TRBV5-4 to TRBJ1-2; 10 positions match TRBD1. Losses at the gene ends were 4 bases for V and 5 bases for J; bases not matched to a gene: 8. Per germline, CDR1 SGHNT and CDR2 YYREEE (reference sequence). The CDR3 length is 15 residues. This CDR3 reads CASSAPGQGFYGYTF. The CDR3 DNA follows: TGTGCCAGCAGCGCTCCGGGACAGGGGTTTTATGGCTACACCTTC.

The chain combines TRBV19 with TRBJ2-7; possible D gene TRBD2, 6 bases. The germline V and J ends were trimmed by 3 bases and 4 bases, with 13 bases remaining between them. The length of the CDR3 is 14 residues. Germline CDR1 reads LNHDA; CDR2 reads SQIVND (reference sequence). This chain's CDR3 is CASSISGDRYEQYF. CDR3 nucleotide sequence: TGTGCCAGTAGTATTTCGGGGGACCGTTACGAGCAGTACTTC.

As regards this clonotype: One junction end does not reproduce the germline sequence, and a read error may be involved. The J gene is TRBJ1-5, the V gene TRBV27, with D hard to call. The CDR3 runs to 15 residues. CDR1 MNHEY and CDR2 SMNVEV come from the germline V gene (reference sequence). The CDR3 DNA reads as TGTGCCAGCAGTTTATCGAGTGGGCTCAATCAGCTCCAGCATTTT. Its protein is CASSLSSGLNQLQHF.

V gene TRBV24-1 combines with J gene TRBJ2-1; no clear D. Trimming left V 4 bases short and J 3 bases short, with 12 bases between. This CDR3 is 15 amino acids long. From germline, CDR1 is KGHDR and CDR2 SFDVKD. In nucleotides, the CDR3 is TGTGCCACCAGTGACGGTCAGGCGCTCTACAATGAGCAGTTCTTC. It encodes CATSDGQALYNEQFF.

The chain combines TRBV30 with TRBJ2-4; TRBD1 matches 10 bases. The CDR3 has 15 amino acids. Germline loops: CDR1 GTSNPN, CDR2 SVGIG (reference sequence). V gave up 2 bases and J gave up 8 bases; unmatched junction bases: 9. The CDR3 is CAWSLTGGGADIQYF. The CDR3 bases are TGTGCCTGGAGTTTGACAGGGGGCGGGGCGGACATTCAGTACTTC.

Of note for this clonotype: One end of the junction does not line up with germline, which may come from a read error. This sequence joins TRBV4-1 and TRBJ2-7; TRBD1 is a possible D gene (6 bases). Germline CDR1 and CDR2: MGHRA and YSYEKL. The CDR3 consists of 13 residues. The CDR3 nucleotides are TGTGCCAGCAGCCAAGCCAGGGGTTACGAGCAGTACTTC. This gives the protein CASSQARGYEQYF.

This chain connects TRBV10-3 to TRBJ2-7; TRBD1 is a possible D gene (6 bases). The CDR3 has 13 amino acids. V was cut by 8 bases and J by 3 bases, with 14 bases left in between. Per the germline V gene, CDR1 is ENHRY and CDR2 is SYGVKD. The CDR3 DNA follows: TGTGCCATCGCCAGCAGGGGTATCTACGAGCAGTACTTC. Encoded protein: CAIASRGIYEQYF.

The CDR3 DNA is TGTGCCAGCAGCTTAGGAACAGGGAAGGGGGACACTGAAGCTTTCTTT. It yields the protein CASSLGTGKGDTEAFF. The genes are TRBV7-8 and TRBJ1-1; TRBD1 might be the D (6 bases). Germline V gives CDR1 SGHVS, CDR2 FQNEAQ. The germline V and J ends were trimmed by 1 base and 3 bases, with 15 bases remaining between them. The CDR3 is made up of 16 amino acids. Drawing the rest from reference TRBV7-8 and TRBJ1-1, the complete variable domain is GAGVSQSPRYKVAKRGQDVALRCDPISGHVSLFWYQQALGQGPEFLTYFQNEAQLDKSGLPSDRFFAERPEGSVSTLKIQRTQQEDSAVYLCASSLGTGKGDTEAFFGQGTRLTVV.

This clonotype was observed a few times. The chain has TRBV27 and TRBJ1-1; 7 bases fit TRBD1. V trimming: 5 bases; J trimming: 5 bases; junction bases outside the gene matches: 5. Germline V gene data show CDR1 as MNHEY and CDR2 as SMNVEV (reference sequence). The CDR3 covers 13 residues. This chain's CDR3 is CASSTGVGTEAFF. CDR3 in DNA: TGTGCCAGCAGTACAGGGGTGGGGACTGAAGCTTTCTTT.

The V call is TRBV27, the J call TRBJ2-2, with unresolved D. The CDR3 consists of 13 residues. Deletions cut 1 base from V and 6 bases from J, with 6 bases between. Germline V lookup: CDR1 MNHEY, CDR2 SMNVEV (reference sequence). Written as DNA, the CDR3 is TGTGCCAGCAGTTTATGGACCTCCGGGGAGCTGTTTTTT. Protein sequence: CASSLWTSGELFF.

The CDR3 loop is CASSREDRGTTEAFF. In DNA, the CDR3 is TGCGCCAGCAGCCGGGAGGACAGGGGGACCACTGAAGCTTTCTTT. The rearrangement uses TRBV4-1 and TRBJ1-1; 10 nucleotides line up with TRBD1. CDR3 length: 15 residues. V lost 4 bases and J lost 4; bases outside the gene matches: 6. Germline V lookup: CDR1 MGHRA, CDR2 YSYEKL.

Only a few counts were recorded for this clonotype. The V call is TRBV7-6, the J call TRBJ1-1; D is undetermined. CDR3 length equals 13 residues. Germline lookup yields CDR1 SGHVS and CDR2 FNYEAQ. Trimming took 0 bases from V and 4 from J, leaving 6 bases between them. The CDR3, as DNA: TGTGCCAGCAGCTTAGCGCTGTCCACTGAAGCTTTCTTT. Translation: CASSLALSTEAFF.

V and J are TRBV14 and TRBJ2-7; tentatively, D is TRBD1 or TRBD2 (5 bases each). Trimming left V 1 base short and J 7 bases short, with 11 bases between. The CDR3 extends over 13 amino acids. CDR1 is SGHDN, CDR2 FVKESK, per germline. This CDR3 reads CASSQVQWGEQYF. The CDR3 coding sequence is TGTGCCAGCAGCCAAGTACAGTGGGGGGAGCAGTACTTC.

This clonotype was observed a few times. J is TRBJ1-1 and V is TRBV27; perhaps TRBD1 as D (5 bases). The germline CDR1 and CDR2 sequences are MNHEY and SMNVEV (reference sequence). This CDR3 is built from 14 residues. CDR3 in DNA: TGTGCAGCCTCCCCCGGGGCTTCGAACACTGAAGCTTTCTTT. Translated, it gives CAASPGASNTEAFF.